This T cell receptor (beta chain) derives from a study of blood T cell repertoires in COVID-19. About the research overall: PBMCs, B-cell-depleted T cells, or T cells were the source of the cDNA or gDNA that made up the material.

Here immunoSEQ multiplex PCR was the method, and the copy in TCRdb shows in-frame clones only, minus some. This table has under 200,000 clones, approximately 86% appearing once. The CDR3 consists of 15 residues. Germline V gene sequence: CDR1 SGHNT, CDR2 YYREEE (reference sequence). V was pared by 2 bases and J by 5 bases, with 5 bases of the junction left unmatched. V usage is TRBV5-4 and J usage is TRBJ2-5, with 11 positions matching TRBD1. Sequenced input: peripheral blood. This sequence originates from a man between 65 and 85 years old with acute or convalescent COVID-19. In DNA, the CDR3 is TGTGCCAGCAGCTTACCGGGACAGGGGGAGGAGACCCAGTACTTC. Translated, it gives CASSLPGQGEETQYF.